This note documents a single T cell receptor (beta chain) sequence. Its target is unknown. CDR1 is ENHRY and CDR2 is SYGVKD in the germline V gene. The CDR3 loop spans 13 amino acids. With 10 bases clipped from V and 6 bases from J, the junction kept 6 bases outside the gene matches. The sample originates from a study of T cell responses to AZD1222 COVID-19 vaccine. Study-wide results and limits: Donor demographics were predominantly white British with a female majority; clonal diversity may be underestimated. The CD4 TCRs associated with vaccination extended across spike and predominated at 160-218 and 743-854. Rises in breadth and depth of Spike-specific TCRs came after two AZD1222 doses.

Libraries were prepared by immunoSEQ multiplex PCR; TCRdb keeps only in-frame clonotypes and omits some of them. Of roughly 150,000 clones listed, roughly nine tenths were seen once; the top ten hold roughly 1.3%. The chain employs TRBV10-3 and TRBJ1-6; 7 nucleotides match TRBD1. This specimen was peripheral blood, taken 28 days after the second AZD1222 dose. This receptor was identified in an adult who received the AZD1222 COVID-19 vaccine. CDR3 coding DNA: TGTGCCACCGGGGACAGCCCTAATTCACCCCTCCACTTT. Its translation: CATGDSPNSPLHF.